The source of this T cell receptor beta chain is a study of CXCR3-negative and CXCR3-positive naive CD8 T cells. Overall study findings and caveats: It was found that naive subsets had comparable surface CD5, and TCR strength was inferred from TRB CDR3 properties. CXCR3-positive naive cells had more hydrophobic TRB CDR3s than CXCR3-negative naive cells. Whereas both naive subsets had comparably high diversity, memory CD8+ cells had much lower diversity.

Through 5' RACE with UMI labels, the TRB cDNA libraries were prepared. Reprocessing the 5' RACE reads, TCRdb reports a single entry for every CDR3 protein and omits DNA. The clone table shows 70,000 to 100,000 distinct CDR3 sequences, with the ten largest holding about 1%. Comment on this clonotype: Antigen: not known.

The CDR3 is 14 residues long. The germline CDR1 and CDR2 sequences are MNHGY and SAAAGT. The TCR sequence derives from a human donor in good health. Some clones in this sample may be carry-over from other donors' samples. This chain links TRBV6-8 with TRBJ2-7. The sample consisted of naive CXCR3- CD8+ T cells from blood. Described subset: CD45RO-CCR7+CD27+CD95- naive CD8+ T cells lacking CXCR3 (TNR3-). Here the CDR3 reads CASSYAGTPYEQYF.